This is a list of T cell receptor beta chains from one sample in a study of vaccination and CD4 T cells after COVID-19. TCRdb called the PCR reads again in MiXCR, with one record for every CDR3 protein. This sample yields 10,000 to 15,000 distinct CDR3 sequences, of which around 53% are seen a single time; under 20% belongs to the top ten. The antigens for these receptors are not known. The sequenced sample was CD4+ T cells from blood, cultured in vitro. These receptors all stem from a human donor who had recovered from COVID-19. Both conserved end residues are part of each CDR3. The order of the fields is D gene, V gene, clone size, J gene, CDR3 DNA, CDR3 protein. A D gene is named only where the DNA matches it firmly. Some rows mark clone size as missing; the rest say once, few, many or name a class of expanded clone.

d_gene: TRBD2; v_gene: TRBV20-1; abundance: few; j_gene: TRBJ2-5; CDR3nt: TGCAGTGCTGAACGGGAGGAAGAGACCCAGTACTTC; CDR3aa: CSAEREEETQYF
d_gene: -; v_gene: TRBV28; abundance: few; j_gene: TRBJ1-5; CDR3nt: TGTGCCAGCACCAAAACCTATCAGCCCCAGCATTTT; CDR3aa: CASTKTYQPQHF
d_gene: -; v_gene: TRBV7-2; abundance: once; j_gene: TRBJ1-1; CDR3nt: TGTGCCAGCAGCTTGGCTCAGGGAGCTTGGACTGAAGCTTTCTTT; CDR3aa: CASSLAQGAWTEAFF
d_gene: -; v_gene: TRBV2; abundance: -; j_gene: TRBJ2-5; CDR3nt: TGTGCCAGCAGTGAAAGTCAGCAAGAGACCCAGTACTTC; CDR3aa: CASSESQQETQYF
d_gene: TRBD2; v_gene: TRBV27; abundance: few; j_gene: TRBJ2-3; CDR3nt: TGTGCCAGCAGTTTCAGACTAGCGGGCACAGATACGCAGTATTTT; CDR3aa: CASSFRLAGTDTQYF
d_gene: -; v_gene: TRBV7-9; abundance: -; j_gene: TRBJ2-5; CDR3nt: TGTGCCAGCAGCCCCAGGGCAAGCCAAGAGACCCAGTACTTC; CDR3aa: CASSPRASQETQYF
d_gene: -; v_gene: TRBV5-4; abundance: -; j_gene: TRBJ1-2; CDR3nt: TGTGCCAGCAGTCAAAACAGGGATTTATTCTTCTACACCTTC; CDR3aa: CASSQNRDLFFYTF
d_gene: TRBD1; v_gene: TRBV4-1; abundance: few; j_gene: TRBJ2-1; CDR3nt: TGCGCCAGCAGCTGGCCGGGACAGGGGGTAGATGAGCAGTTCTTC; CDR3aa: CASSWPGQGVDEQFF
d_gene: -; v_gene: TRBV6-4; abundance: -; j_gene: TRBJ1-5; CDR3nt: TGTGCCAGCTTAATCAATCAGCCCCAGCATTTT; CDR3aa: CASLINQPQHF
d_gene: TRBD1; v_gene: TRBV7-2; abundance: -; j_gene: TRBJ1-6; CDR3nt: TGTGCCAGCAGCTTAGAATGGGACAGTAATTCACCCCTCCACTTT; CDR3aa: CASSLEWDSNSPLHF
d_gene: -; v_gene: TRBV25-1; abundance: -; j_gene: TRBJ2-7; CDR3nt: TGTGCCAGCAGTGGTGTCTACGAGCAGTACTTC; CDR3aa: CASSGVYEQYF
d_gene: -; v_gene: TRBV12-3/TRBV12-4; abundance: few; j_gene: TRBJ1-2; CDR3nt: TGTGCCAGCAGTTTCGCAGGGACGGATGGCTACACCTTC; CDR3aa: CASSFAGTDGYTF
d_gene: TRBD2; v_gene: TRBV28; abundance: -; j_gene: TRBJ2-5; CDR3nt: TGTGCCAGCAGTACCCCGGGACTAGACGAGACCCAGTACTTC; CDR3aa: CASSTPGLDETQYF
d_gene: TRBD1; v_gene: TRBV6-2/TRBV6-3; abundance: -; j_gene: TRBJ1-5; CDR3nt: TGTGCCAGCAGTTGGGACAGTGGCAATCAGCCCCAGCATTTT; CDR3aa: CASSWDSGNQPQHF
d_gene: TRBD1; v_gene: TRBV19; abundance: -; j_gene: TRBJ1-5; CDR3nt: TGTGCCAGTAGTCCGCCGCGGACAGGGATCAATCAGCCCCAGCATTTT; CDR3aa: CASSPPRTGINQPQHF
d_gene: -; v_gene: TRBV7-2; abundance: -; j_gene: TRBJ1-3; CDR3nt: TGTGCCAGCAGCTTAGGGCCGGCAGGGCCTGGAAACACCATATATTTT; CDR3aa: CASSLGPAGPGNTIYF
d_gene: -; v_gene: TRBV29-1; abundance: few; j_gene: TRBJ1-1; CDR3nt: TGCAGCGTTGTCAGTAGAGGGGGAAACACTGAAGCTTTCTTT; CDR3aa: CSVVSRGGNTEAFF
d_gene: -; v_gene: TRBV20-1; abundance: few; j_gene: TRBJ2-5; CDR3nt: TGCAGTGCAACCGAACCCCAGTCAGTCGAAGAGACCCAGTACTTC; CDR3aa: CSATEPQSVEETQYF
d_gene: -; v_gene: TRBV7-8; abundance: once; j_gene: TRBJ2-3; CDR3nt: TGTGCCAGCAGCTTCGCTTGGAGGGCAGGTAGATGGGATACGCAGTATTTT; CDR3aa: CASSFAWRAGRWDTQYF
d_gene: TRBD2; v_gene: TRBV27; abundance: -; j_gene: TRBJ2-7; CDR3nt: TGTGCCAGCAGTTTAGCGGGAGGTCTCTACGAGCAGTACTTC; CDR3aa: CASSLAGGLYEQYF
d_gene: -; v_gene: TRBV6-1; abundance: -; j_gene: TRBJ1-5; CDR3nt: TGTGCCAGCAGTGAAGTAGGGTTTTGGAGCAATCAGCCCCAGCATTTT; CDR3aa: CASSEVGFWSNQPQHF
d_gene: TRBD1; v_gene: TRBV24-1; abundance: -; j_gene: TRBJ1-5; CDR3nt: TGTGCCACCAGTGATCGGCAGGGGGGCAATCAGCCCCAGCATTTT; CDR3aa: CATSDRQGGNQPQHF
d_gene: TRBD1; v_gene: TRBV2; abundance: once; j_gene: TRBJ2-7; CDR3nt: TGTGCCAGCAGTGAGCCACTACAGGGGGAGGAGCAGTACTTC; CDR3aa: CASSEPLQGEEQYF
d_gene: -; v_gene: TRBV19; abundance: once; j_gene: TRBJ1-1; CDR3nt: TGTGCCACCAGCTTAAGATACAACACTGAAGCTTTCTTT; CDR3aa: CATSLRYNTEAFF
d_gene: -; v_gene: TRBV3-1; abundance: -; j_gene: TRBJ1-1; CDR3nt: TGTGCCAGCAGCCAGCTTCTCGTCGGTACCACTGAAGCTTTCTTT; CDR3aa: CASSQLLVGTTEAFF
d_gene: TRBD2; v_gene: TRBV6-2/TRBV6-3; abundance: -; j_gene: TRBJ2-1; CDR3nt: TGTGCCAGCAGTTACTCGGCGGGAGGTGTGGATGAGCAGTTCTTC; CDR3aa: CASSYSAGGVDEQFF
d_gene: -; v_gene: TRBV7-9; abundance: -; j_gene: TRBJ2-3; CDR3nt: TGTGCCAGCAGGTTCAAGGGCACCACAGATACGCAGTATTTT; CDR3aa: CASRFKGTTDTQYF
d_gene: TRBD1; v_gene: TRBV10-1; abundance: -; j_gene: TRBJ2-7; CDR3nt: TGCGCCAGCAGTGAGGAGGGGGACAGGGCCTACGAGCAGTACTTC; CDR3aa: CASSEEGDRAYEQYF
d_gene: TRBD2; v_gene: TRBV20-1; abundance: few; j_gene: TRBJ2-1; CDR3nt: TGCAGTGCGATTCCGGGACTAGAATCCTACAATGAGCAGTTCTTC; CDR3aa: CSAIPGLESYNEQFF
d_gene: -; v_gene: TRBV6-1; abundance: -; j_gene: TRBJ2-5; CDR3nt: TGTGCCAGCAGTCCACGAACGAGTGGGATAGGGACCCAGTACTTC; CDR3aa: CASSPRTSGIGTQYF
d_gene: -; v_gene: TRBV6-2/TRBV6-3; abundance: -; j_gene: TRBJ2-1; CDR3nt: TGTGCCAGCAGTTACTCCGGGACCTCCTACAATGAGCAGTTCTTC; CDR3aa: CASSYSGTSYNEQFF
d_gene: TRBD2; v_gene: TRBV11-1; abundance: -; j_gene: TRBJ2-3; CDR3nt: TGTGCCAGCAGTCAGACTAGCGGAGGGCAGGGAGGTACGCAGTATTTT; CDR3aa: CASSQTSGGQGGTQYF
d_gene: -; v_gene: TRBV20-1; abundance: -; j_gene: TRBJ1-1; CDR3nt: TGCAGTGCCCTTAGGATAAGGGGGAGCACTGAAGCTTTCTTT; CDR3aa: CSALRIRGSTEAFF
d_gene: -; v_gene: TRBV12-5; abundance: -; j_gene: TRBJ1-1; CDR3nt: TGTGCTAGTGGTCACGGGGGAACTGAAGCTTTCTTT; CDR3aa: CASGHGGTEAFF
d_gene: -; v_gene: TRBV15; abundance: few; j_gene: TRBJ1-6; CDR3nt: TGTGCCACCAGCAGAGGGGCGGGGATTGGGGGTTCACCCCTCCACTTT; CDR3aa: CATSRGAGIGGSPLHF
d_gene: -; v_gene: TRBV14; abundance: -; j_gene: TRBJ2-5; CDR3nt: TGTGCCAGCAGCCTGCAAGAGACCCAGTACTTC; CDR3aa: CASSLQETQYF
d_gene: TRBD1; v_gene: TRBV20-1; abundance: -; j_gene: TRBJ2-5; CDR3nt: TGCAGTGCTGCGCGGATGACAGGGGAAGAGACCCAGTACTTC; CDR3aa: CSAARMTGEETQYF
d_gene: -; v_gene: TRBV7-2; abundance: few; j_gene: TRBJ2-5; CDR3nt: TGTGCCAGCAGCACGTCGGGCAGGGGAGAGACCCAGTACTTC; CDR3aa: CASSTSGRGETQYF
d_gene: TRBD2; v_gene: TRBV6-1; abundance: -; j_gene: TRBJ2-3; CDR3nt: TGTGCCAGCAGAAGTTCTGGGCTAGCGGGAGGGCCCGGCACAGATACGCAGTATTTT; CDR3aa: CASRSSGLAGGPGTDTQYF
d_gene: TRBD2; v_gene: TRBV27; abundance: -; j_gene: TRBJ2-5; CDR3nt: TGTGCCAGCAGTTTAAATCCTAGCGGAACTCGGGAGACCCAGTACTTC; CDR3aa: CASSLNPSGTRETQYF
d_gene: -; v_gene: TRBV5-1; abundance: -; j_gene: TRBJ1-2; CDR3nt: TGCGCCAGCAGCTTGTCACAGAACTATGGCTACACCTTC; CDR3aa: CASSLSQNYGYTF
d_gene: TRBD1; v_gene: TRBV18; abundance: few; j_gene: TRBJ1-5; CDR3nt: TGTGCCACCACCAGGGGGCGCGGTCAGCCCCAGCATTTT; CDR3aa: CATTRGRGQPQHF
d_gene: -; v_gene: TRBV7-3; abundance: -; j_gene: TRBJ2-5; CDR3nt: TGTGCCAGCAGCTTAAGGGGAGGACCCGAAGAGACCCAGTACTTC; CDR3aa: CASSLRGGPEETQYF
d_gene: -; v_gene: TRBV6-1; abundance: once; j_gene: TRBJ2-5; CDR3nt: TGTGCCAGCAGGTCGACAGGTCAAGAGACCCAGTACTTC; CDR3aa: CASRSTGQETQYF
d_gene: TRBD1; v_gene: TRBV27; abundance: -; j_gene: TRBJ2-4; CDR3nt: TGTGCCAGCAGCCTAACAGGGGGCAGGGACATTCAGTACTTC; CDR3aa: CASSLTGGRDIQYF
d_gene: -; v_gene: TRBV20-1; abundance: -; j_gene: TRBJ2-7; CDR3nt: TGCAGTGCTAGGGAAAGCTCAGAGCAGTACTTC; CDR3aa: CSARESSEQYF
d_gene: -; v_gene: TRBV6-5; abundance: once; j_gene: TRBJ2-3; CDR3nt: TGTGCCAGCAGTTACCGAAAAGACAGGATTCAAGATACGCAGTATTTT; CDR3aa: CASSYRKDRIQDTQYF
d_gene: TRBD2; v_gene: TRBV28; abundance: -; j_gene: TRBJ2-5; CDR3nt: TGTGCCAGCAGCCCGGGGGGGGCTAGCGGGAGGGGGAAGACCCAGTACTTC; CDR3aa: CASSPGGASGRGKTQYF
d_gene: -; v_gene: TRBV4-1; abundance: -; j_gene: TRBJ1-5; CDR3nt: TGCGCCAGCAGCCAAGATGACAGGTATAGCAATCAGCCCCAGCATTTT; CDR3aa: CASSQDDRYSNQPQHF
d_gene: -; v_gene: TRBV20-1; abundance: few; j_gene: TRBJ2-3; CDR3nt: TGCAGTGCTAGCTACGCTGGCGCAGATACGCAGTATTTT; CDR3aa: CSASYAGADTQYF